The 17 T cell receptor beta chains reported below all come from one sample, sequenced in a study of T-cell reconstitution after alpha-beta-depleted transplantation in children. Construction of the TCRbeta library involved unique molecular identifiers. In TCRdb, the PCR reads were re-called with MiXCR into one record per CDR3 protein. The sample carries hundreds of thousands of distinct CDR3 sequences, less than 20% recorded once. The material was PBMCs, mostly from graft donor cells, obtained 360 days after TCRalphabeta/CD19-depleted stem cell transplant. These receptors all come from a male patient younger than 18 who had a stem cell transplant for acute lymphoblastic leukemia, so the T cells may come from the graft donor.

The table lists this clonotype with many counts. The chain is built from TRBV11-1 and TRBJ1-1; the D gene is possibly TRBD1 (6 bases). V gave up 5 bases and J gave up 4 bases, with 14 bases separating them. The CDR3 contains 14 residues. From germline, CDR1 is SGHAT and CDR2 FQDESV (reference sequence). For the CDR3, the DNA is TGTGCCAGCAGCCGCCTACAGGGTGCCACTGAAGCTTTCTTT. The encoded protein is CASSRLQGATEAFF.

This clonotype was observed a handful of times. The chain couples TRBV19 to TRBJ1-1, with 7 nucleotides matching TRBD1. The CDR3 covers 12 residues. CDR1 is LNHDA and CDR2 is SQIVND in the germline V gene (reference sequence). After removal of 4 bases from V and 8 bases from J, the junction contained 4 bases not matched to a gene. The CDR3 here is CASSNTGVEAFF. Written as DNA, the CDR3 is TGTGCCAGTAGTAATACAGGGGTCGAAGCTTTCTTT.

This rearrangement joins TRBV29-1 to TRBJ1-1, with unresolved D. The germline CDR1 and CDR2 sequences are SQVTM and ANQGSEA. With 1 base removed from V and 4 bases from J, the gap between germline ends came to 4 bases. The CDR3 covers 11 residues. DNA of the CDR3: TGCAGCGTTGAAGGTCCCACTGAAGCTTTCTTT. Translation gives CSVEGPTEAFF.

This clonotype was picked up a small number of times. The V gene is TRBV12-3 or TRBV12-4, the J gene TRBJ2-7, with TRBD2 identical over 11 bases. The CDR3 length is 18 residues. The ends lost 5 bases at V and 2 bases at J; junction bases unmatched: 14. As DNA, the CDR3 is TGTGCCAGCAGTCACCTTTATAGACTAGCGGGAAACGCCTACGAGCAGTACTTC. The encoded protein is CASSHLYRLAGNAYEQYF.

This chain joins TRBV6-1 and TRBJ2-3; 8 positions agree with TRBD2. The CDR3 contains 15 residues. V lost 6 bases and J lost 2; bases outside the gene matches: 7. In germline, CDR1 is MNHNS, CDR2 SASEGT. CDR3 sequence reads: CASSLFSGNTDTQYF. For the CDR3, the DNA is TGTGCCAGCAGCCTGTTTAGCGGGAACACAGATACGCAGTATTTT.

The genes are TRBV7-2 and TRBJ2-3, with TRBD2 matching over 7 bases. After removal of 1 base from V and 5 bases from J, the junction contained 9 bases not matched to a gene. The germline V gene encodes CDR1 SGHTA and CDR2 FQGNSA. The CDR3 consists of 16 residues. CDR3 loop: CASSLGVRVAGDTQYF. CDR3 nucleotides: TGTGCCAGCAGCTTAGGCGTCAGGGTAGCGGGAGATACGCAGTATTTT. Looking up the rest from reference TRBV7-2 and TRBJ2-3 gives the full variable domain: GAGVSQSPSNKVTEKGKDVELRCDPISGHTALYWYRQSLGQGLEFLIYFQGNSAPDKSGLPSDRFSAERTGGSVSTLTIQRTQQEDSAVYLCASSLGVRVAGDTQYFGPGTRLTVL.

This clonotype was counted a few times. This sequence joins TRBV4-2 and TRBJ2-2; 7 positions agree with TRBD2. V lost 0 bases and J lost 6; bases outside the gene matches: 10. Germline V gives CDR1 LGHNA, CDR2 YNFKEQ. The CDR3 spans 17 residues. The CDR3 region is CASSQEGRAFRPGELFF. DNA for the CDR3: TGTGCCAGCAGCCAAGAAGGGAGGGCATTCCGTCCCGGGGAGCTGTTTTTT.

This clonotype was found a few times. The chain employs TRBV18 and TRBJ2-7; 9 bases line up with TRBD1. Germline V gene sequence: CDR1 KGHSH, CDR2 LQKENI. This CDR3 spans 17 amino acids. V shed 3 bases, J shed 0 bases, and the junction held 9 bases outside the gene matches. CDR3 protein: CASSPLTGTGLSYEQYF. The DNA of the CDR3 is TGTGCCAGCTCACCGCTCACCGGGACAGGGCTCTCCTACGAGCAGTACTTC.

At least ten counts were recorded for this clonotype. The chain is built from TRBV20-1 and TRBJ1-5; D not certain. Germline CDR1 DFQATT, CDR2 SNEGSKA (reference sequence). V was clipped by 6 bases and J by 10 bases, with 16 bases between them. This CDR3 has 12 amino acids. The CDR3 is CSATGPDPPQHF. CDR3 DNA: TGCAGTGCCACGGGCCCAGATCCCCCCCAGCATTTT.

V and J are TRBV4-2 and TRBJ2-7; D gene ambiguous. The CDR3 runs to 15 residues. Germline V gene data show CDR1 as LGHNA and CDR2 as YNFKEQ. V was pared by 4 bases and J by 4 bases, with 17 bases between. CDR3: CASSRQALDVYEQYF. The CDR3 DNA reads TGTGCCAGCAGCCGTCAGGCCCTAGATGTGTACGAGCAGTACTTC.

This clonotype has just a few counts. The chain has TRBV13 and TRBJ1-2; 8 nucleotides line up with TRBD1. The CDR3 is 14 amino acids. V dropped 2 bases and J dropped 6; count of bases not matched to a gene: 5. Germline loops: CDR1 PRHDT, CDR2 FYEKMQ (reference sequence). The CDR3 sequence: CASSLTTTGDGYTF. In DNA form, the CDR3 reads TGTGCCAGCAGCTTAACCACGACAGGGGATGGCTACACCTTC.

Ten or more counts support this clonotype. J is TRBJ2-5 and V is TRBV29-1, with D maybe TRBD1 (6 bases). CDR1 and CDR2 (germline): SQVTM, ANQGSEA. The germline V and J ends were trimmed by 3 bases and 4 bases, with 9 bases remaining between them. This CDR3 has 12 residues. CDR3 coding DNA: TGCAGCGTTGAGGGACATAGAGAGACCCAGTACTTC. Its protein is CSVEGHRETQYF.

This clonotype was counted only a few times. The rearrangement uses TRBV5-1 and TRBJ2-5, with a possible D match to TRBD1 (5 bases). V was clipped by 6 bases and J by 5 bases, with 26 bases between them. Germline V gene sequence: CDR1 SGHRS, CDR2 YFSETQ. The CDR3 covers 17 residues. CDR3 residues: CASNSRASMTGRETQYF. CDR3 sequence (DNA): TGCGCCAGCAACTCCAGGGCGTCTATGACGGGCCGTGAGACCCAGTACTTC.

This clonotype was seen only a few times. This chain connects TRBV5-1 to TRBJ2-7; a possible D gene is TRBD1 (5 bases). CDR3 size: 15 residues. V was trimmed by 7 bases and J by 2 bases, leaving 19 bases between them. Germline CDR1 is SGHRS and CDR2 is YFSETQ. The CDR3 here is CASLPRTQKPYEQYF. The DNA of the CDR3 is TGCGCCAGCCTACCCCGGACACAGAAACCCTACGAGCAGTACTTC.

There are a few counts of this clonotype. This chain joins TRBV4-1 and TRBJ2-3; tentative D call: TRBD2 (7 bases). V was pared by 3 bases and J by 1 base, with 11 bases between. CDR1 MGHRA and CDR2 YSYEKL come from the germline V gene. The CDR3 contains 15 residues. The CDR3 loop is CASSQMGGRTDTQYF. CDR3 DNA sequence: TGCGCCAGCAGCCAGATGGGGGGGCGCACAGATACGCAGTATTTT.

The chain couples TRBV7-6 to TRBJ2-2, with D unresolved. The CDR3 is made up of 15 amino acids. Germline CDR1 reads SGHVS; CDR2 reads FNYEAQ. Trimming stripped 5 bases from V and 7 bases from J, with 17 bases between. DNA of the CDR3: TGTGCCAGCAGCCCAGAGACTTCCCCAAGCGGGGAGCTGTTTTTT. This codes for CASSPETSPSGELFF.

This clonotype was seen only a few times. The chain couples TRBV2 to TRBJ2-3; a possible D gene is TRBD2 (6 bases). In germline, CDR1 is SNHLY, CDR2 FYNNEI. V lost 8 bases to trimming and J lost 5 bases, with 17 bases between them. The CDR3 is made up of 14 amino acids. For the CDR3, the DNA is TGTGCCAGCCGCTTGCGGGAAGGTGGAGATACGCAGTATTTT. Amino acid sequence: CASRLREGGDTQYF.